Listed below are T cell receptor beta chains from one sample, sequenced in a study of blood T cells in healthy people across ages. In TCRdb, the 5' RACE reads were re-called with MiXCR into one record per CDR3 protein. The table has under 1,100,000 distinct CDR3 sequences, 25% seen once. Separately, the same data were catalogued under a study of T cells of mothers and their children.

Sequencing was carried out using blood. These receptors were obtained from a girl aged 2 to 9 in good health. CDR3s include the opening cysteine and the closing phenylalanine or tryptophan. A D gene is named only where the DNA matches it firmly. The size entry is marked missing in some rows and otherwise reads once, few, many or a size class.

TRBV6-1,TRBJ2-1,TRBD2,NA,TGTGCCAGCAGTGCGGGCGGGGGATACTACAATGAGCAGTTCTTC,CASSAGGGYYNEQFF
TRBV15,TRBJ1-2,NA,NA,TGTGCCACCAGCAGAGATGAGCAGGGGTTAAGCTATGGCTACACCTTC,CATSRDEQGLSYGYTF
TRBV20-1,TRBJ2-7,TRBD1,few,TGCAGTGCTAGATCTAGGGGGCCACTAGACGAGCAGTACTTC,CSARSRGPLDEQYF
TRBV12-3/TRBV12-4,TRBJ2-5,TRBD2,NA,TGTGCCAGCAGTTCCCCCGGGACTAGCGGGGACCCGACCCAGTACTTC,CASSSPGTSGDPTQYF
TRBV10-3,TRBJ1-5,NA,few,TGTGCCATCAGCCCCACCTGGACAGAGAATCAGCCCCAGCATTTT,CAISPTWTENQPQHF
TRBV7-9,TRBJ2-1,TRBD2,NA,TGTGCCAGCAGCATTGGACTAGCTCACAATGAGCAGTTCTTC,CASSIGLAHNEQFF
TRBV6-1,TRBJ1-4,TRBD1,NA,TGTGCCAGCGGGAACCGGGACAGGGCAGAAAAACTGTTTTTT,CASGNRDRAEKLFF
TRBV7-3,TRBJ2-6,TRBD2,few,TGTGCCAGCAGCTTTTTTCTGGCGGGAGCTTCTGGGGCCAACGTCCTGACTTTC,CASSFFLAGASGANVLTF
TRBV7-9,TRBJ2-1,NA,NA,TGTGCCAGCAGCTTCGGGTCGGCGGGACGTCACAATGAGCAGTTCTTC,CASSFGSAGRHNEQFF
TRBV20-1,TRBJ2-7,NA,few,TGCAGTGCTAGGACCCCGGACTTGGGGGTGAGCTCCTACGAGCAGTACTTC,CSARTPDLGVSSYEQYF
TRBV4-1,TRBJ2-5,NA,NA,TGCGCCAGCAGCCAAGATGAGGGGACTGGGGAGACCCAGTACTTC,CASSQDEGTGETQYF
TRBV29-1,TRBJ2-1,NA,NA,TGCAGCGACACCTGGGGGCTTTCGGAGCAGTTCTTC,CSDTWGLSEQFF
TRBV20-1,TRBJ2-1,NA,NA,TGCAGTGGCAACCAACAGGGCGATGAGCAGTTCTTC,CSGNQQGDEQFF
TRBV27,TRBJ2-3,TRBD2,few,TGTGCCAGCAGTTTATTAGCGGGGGACTCAGATACGCAGTATTTT,CASSLLAGDSDTQYF
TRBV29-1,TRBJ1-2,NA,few,TGCAGCGTTGAAGTAGCTCAGGGCGACTATGGCTACACCTTC,CSVEVAQGDYGYTF
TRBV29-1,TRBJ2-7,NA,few,TGCAGCGTTGTATTAAGACCCTACGAGCAGTACTTC,CSVVLRPYEQYF
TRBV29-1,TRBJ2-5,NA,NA,TGCAGCGTTGAACAGGGGATTCGGGAGACCCAGTACTTC,CSVEQGIRETQYF
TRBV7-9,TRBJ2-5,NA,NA,TGTGCCAGCGGTAGGAACCAAGAGACCCAGTACTTC,CASGRNQETQYF
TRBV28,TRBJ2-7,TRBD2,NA,TGTGCCAGCACTGATGTGGCGGGAGCCTACGAGCAGTACTTC,CASTDVAGAYEQYF
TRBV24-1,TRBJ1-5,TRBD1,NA,TGTGCCACCAGTGACTGGGGACAGCCCAATCAGCCCCAGCATTTT,CATSDWGQPNQPQHF
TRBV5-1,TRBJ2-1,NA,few,TGCGCCAGCAGCTTAACCGCCGGCACTGATGAGCAGTTCTTC,CASSLTAGTDEQFF
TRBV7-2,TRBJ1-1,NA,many,TGTGCCAGCAGCTTAGAGGGGGGAAGGACTGAAGCTTTCTTT,CASSLEGGRTEAFF
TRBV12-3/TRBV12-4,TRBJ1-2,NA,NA,TGTGCCAGCAGCCCCCGGGGGGGCGGGAAGGGCTACACCTTC,CASSPRGGGKGYTF
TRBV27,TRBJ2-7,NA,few,TGTGCCAGCAGTCCCCGGCCCGGGACCCCCTACGAGCAGTACTTC,CASSPRPGTPYEQYF
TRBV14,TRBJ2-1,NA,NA,TGTGCCAGCAGCCCCTTCGGATATGAGCAGTTCTTC,CASSPFGYEQFF
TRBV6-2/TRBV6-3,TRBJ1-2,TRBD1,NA,TGTGCCAGCAGTTGGGACAGCCTCGTCGGGATCTATGGCTACACCTTC,CASSWDSLVGIYGYTF
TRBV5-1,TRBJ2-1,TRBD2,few,TGCGCCAGCAGCCCACCCGCTAGCGGTTACAATGAGCAGTTCTTC,CASSPPASGYNEQFF
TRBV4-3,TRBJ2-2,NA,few,TGCGCCAGCAGCCAAGATCATAGAGTCTACGGGGAGCTGTTTTTT,CASSQDHRVYGELFF
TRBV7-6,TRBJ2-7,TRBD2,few,TGTGCCAGCAGCCCACTAGCGGGAGTACGTGAGCAGTACTTC,CASSPLAGVREQYF
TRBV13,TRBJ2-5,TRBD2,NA,TGTGCCAGCAGCCCAACGACCGGGACTAGCGGGAGTATGGAGACCCAGTACTTC,CASSPTTGTSGSMETQYF